These T cell receptor beta chains were read from a single sample in a study of identifying expanded T cells in peripheral blood. Method: immunoSEQ multiplex PCR; TCRdb's copy keeps in-frame clones and lacks some. The sample lists approximately 100,000 clones, about 91% occurring once. The specimen was blood. These receptors all stem from a person aged 18 to 70 in good health. Both conserved end residues are part of each CDR3. The order of the fields is J gene, V gene, clone size, D gene, CDR3 protein, CDR3 DNA. A D gene is named only where the DNA matches it firmly. Some rows mark clone size as missing; the rest say once, few, many or name a class of expanded clone.

>TRBJ2-7|TRBV23-1|NA|NA
CASSRRRDSYEQYF
TGCGCCAGCAGTCGGCGCCGAGACTCCTACGAGCAGTACTTC
>TRBJ1-1|TRBV27|NA|TRBD1
CASSSGTVSQKNTEAFF
TGTGCCAGCAGTTCCGGGACAGTCTCCCAGAAGAACACTGAAGCTTTCTTT
>TRBJ2-7|TRBV30|NA|TRBD1
CAWSQDRVRYEQYF
TGTGCCTGGAGTCAAGACAGGGTTAGGTACGAGCAGTACTTC
>TRBJ1-5|TRBV5-1|NA|NA
CASSFGGEQPQHF
TGCGCCAGCAGCTTCGGGGGGGAGCAGCCCCAGCATTTT
>TRBJ1-5|TRBV2|few|TRBD1
CASTGTGGNQPQHF
TGTGCCAGCACCGGGACAGGGGGCAATCAGCCCCAGCATTTT
>TRBJ2-7|TRBV28|NA|NA
CASRGPGEQYF
TGTGCCAGCAGGGGGCCGGGGGAGCAGTACTTC
>TRBJ2-3|TRBV5-4|NA|NA
CASSLGLADTDTQYF
TGTGCCAGCAGCTTGGGTCTAGCAGACACAGATACGCAGTATTTT
>TRBJ2-5|TRBV2|NA|TRBD2
CAGGASGASQETQYF
TGTGCAGGAGGGGCTAGCGGCGCCTCCCAAGAGACCCAGTACTTC
>TRBJ2-3|TRBV10-3|once|NA
CAISLNSSRQYF
TGTGCCATCAGTCTAAACTCCTCCCGGCAGTATTTT
>TRBJ2-1|TRBV5-6|NA|TRBD2
CASNGLAGQLSYNEQFF
TGTGCCAGCAATGGTCTAGCGGGGCAGCTCTCCTACAATGAGCAGTTCTTC
>TRBJ1-6|TRBV30|few|NA
CAWSAPGLNSPLHF
TGTGCCTGGAGTGCGCCAGGCCTCAATTCACCCCTCCACTTT
>TRBJ2-3|TRBV6-1|NA|NA
CASSEGPSTDTQYF
TGTGCCAGCAGTGAGGGGCCCTCCACAGATACGCAGTATTTT
>TRBJ2-7|TRBV30|NA|NA
CAERAAHSYEQYF
TGTGCCGAGAGGGCCGCTCACTCCTACGAGCAGTACTTC
>TRBJ2-3|TRBV11-2|NA|NA
CASNAEDTQYF
TGTGCCAGCAATGCGGAAGATACGCAGTATTTT
>TRBJ2-7|TRBV6-1|NA|TRBD2
CASSGLAKGEQYF
TGTGCCAGCAGTGGACTAGCAAAGGGCGAGCAGTACTTC
>TRBJ2-7|TRBV28|NA|NA
CASSFVGTKTYEQYF
TGTGCCAGCAGTTTTGTCGGGACAAAAACCTACGAGCAGTACTTC
>TRBJ2-5|TRBV28|NA|NA
CASSRQDGLRDTQYF
TGTGCCAGCAGTCGCCAGGACGGGCTACGGGATACCCAGTACTTC
>TRBJ2-1|TRBV27|NA|NA
CATARPGMDLSYNEQFF
TGTGCCACCGCTAGGCCCGGGATGGACCTTTCCTACAATGAGCAGTTCTTC
>TRBJ2-2|TRBV9|NA|TRBD1
CASSVATSGGTTGELFF
TGTGCCAGCAGCGTGGCTACCTCAGGGGGAACGACCGGGGAGCTGTTTTTT
>TRBJ1-6|TRBV29-1|NA|NA
CSVGADGRQVVNSPLHF
TGCAGCGTTGGGGCCGATGGGAGGCAGGTGGTTAATTCACCCCTCCACTTT
>TRBJ2-4|TRBV27|NA|NA
CATEPGPRRAPKNIQYF
TGTGCCACCGAACCGGGACCAAGGAGGGCCCCCAAAAACATTCAGTACTTC
>TRBJ1-3|TRBV7-3|NA|TRBD1
CASSSGTGGGNTIYF
TGTGCCAGCAGCTCCGGGACAGGGGGTGGAAACACCATATATTTT
>TRBJ1-3|TRBV4-2|NA|NA
CASSQDRGTGGNTIYF
TGTGCCAGCAGCCAAGATCGGGGGACTGGTGGAAACACCATATATTTT
>TRBJ1-2|TRBV6-5|NA|NA
CASSYLRGPQQGYTF
TGTGCCAGCAGTTACCTCCGGGGGCCCCAACAAGGCTACACCTTC
>TRBJ1-2|TRBV5-4|NA|TRBD1
CASSRQGNYGYTF
TGTGCCAGCAGTCGACAGGGTAACTATGGCTACACCTTC
>TRBJ1-5|TRBV5-5|NA|NA
CASSHQTGPNQPQHF
TGTGCCAGCAGCCACCAGACAGGACCAAATCAGCCCCAGCATTTT
>TRBJ2-5|TRBV23-1|NA|NA
CASSQSRHEETQYF
TGCGCCAGCAGTCAATCCCGGCATGAAGAGACCCAGTACTTC
>TRBJ1-6|TRBV5-4|once|NA
CASSSPGQENSPLHF
TGTGCCAGCAGTTCTCCGGGGCAGGAGAATTCACCCCTCCACTTT
>TRBJ2-3|TRBV5-6|NA|NA
CASSSDSSTDTQYF
TGTGCCAGCAGCTCGGACTCAAGCACAGATACGCAGTATTTT
>TRBJ1-1|TRBV30|NA|NA
CAWATVGGTEAFF
TGTGCCTGGGCCACGGTCGGGGGCACTGAAGCTTTCTTT
>TRBJ2-7|TRBV30|NA|TRBD1
CAWSGDRGSHEQYF
TGTGCCTGGAGTGGAGACAGGGGTTCCCACGAGCAGTACTTC
>TRBJ1-2|TRBV28|NA|TRBD1
CASSSGGYYGYTF
TGTGCCAGCAGTTCAGGGGGCTACTATGGCTACACCTTC
>TRBJ2-7|TRBV7-2|NA|NA
CASSLGPLPTYEQYF
TGTGCCAGCAGCTTAGGCCCCCTGCCCACCTACGAGCAGTACTTC
>TRBJ2-5|TRBV7-6|NA|TRBD2
CASSLVKRGGWETQYF
TGTGCCAGCAGCTTAGTGAAGCGGGGGGGGTGGGAGACCCAGTACTTC
>TRBJ2-5|TRBV4-2|NA|TRBD1
CASSDRGLGETQYF
TGTGCCAGCAGCGACAGGGGGCTGGGAGAGACCCAGTACTTC
>TRBJ1-5|TRBV19|NA|NA
CATHSGYQGPQHF
TGTGCCACCCATTCCGGCTACCAAGGGCCCCAGCATTTT
>TRBJ2-5|TRBV7-8|once|NA
CASSLTARETQYF
TGTGCCAGCAGCTTAACGGCTAGGGAGACCCAGTACTTC
>TRBJ2-3|TRBV7-2|NA|NA
CASGGRGAGTDTQYF
TGTGCCAGCGGCGGACGGGGGGCTGGCACAGATACGCAGTATTTT
>TRBJ2-7|TRBV5-1|few|NA
CASSLGLPGSYEQYF
TGCGCCAGCAGCTTGGGGCTGCCGGGTTCCTACGAGCAGTACTTC
>TRBJ2-1|TRBV4-1|NA|TRBD2
CASSRTSGRGNEQFF
TGCGCCAGCAGCCGAACTAGCGGGAGGGGCAATGAGCAGTTCTTC
>TRBJ2-5|TRBV7-2|NA|TRBD2
CASNSQRGGRETQYF
TGTGCCAGCAACTCCCAGCGGGGGGGCAGAGAGACCCAGTACTTC
>TRBJ2-3|TRBV21-1|NA|NA
CASSRTSPAQYF
TGTGCCAGCAGTAGGACTAGCCCAGCGCAGTATTTT
>TRBJ2-3|TRBV2|NA|TRBD2
CATGTSYTDTQYF
TGTGCCACCGGGACTAGCTACACAGATACGCAGTATTTT
>TRBJ1-4|TRBV5-5|NA|NA
CASSQGFNSNEKLFF
TGTGCCAGCAGCCAGGGTTTTAATAGTAATGAAAAACTGTTTTTT
>TRBJ2-7|TRBV6-1|NA|NA
CASSPTTREQYF
TGTGCCAGCAGCCCCACAACGCGTGAGCAGTACTTC
>TRBJ2-2|TRBV4-2|NA|TRBD2
CASSQWTSLGELFF
TGTGCCAGCAGCCAATGGACTAGTCTCGGGGAGCTGTTTTTT
>TRBJ2-3|TRBV27|NA|TRBD2
CASRLTSGGGDTQYF
TGTGCCAGCAGACTAACTAGCGGTGGAGGGGATACGCAGTATTTT
>TRBJ1-4|TRBV7-9|NA|NA
CASSWEKGATEKLFF
TGTGCCAGCAGCTGGGAAAAGGGCGCCACTGAAAAACTGTTTTTT
>TRBJ2-1|TRBV5-1|NA|TRBD2
CASSRLGSGLLAGGNEQFF
TGCGCCAGCAGCCGCCTCGGGTCAGGTTTACTAGCGGGAGGTAATGAGCAGTTCTTC
>TRBJ1-1|TRBV7-9|NA|NA
CASSLVRAGYTEAFF
TGTGCCAGCAGCTTAGTAAGGGCAGGTTACACTGAAGCTTTCTTT
>TRBJ2-1|TRBV7-3|NA|TRBD1
CASSPGTGDEQFF
TGTGCCAGCAGCCCCGGGACAGGGGATGAGCAGTTCTTC
>TRBJ2-3|TRBV4-1|NA|TRBD2
CASAGLAGVGTLYF
TGCGCCAGCGCGGGACTAGCGGGGGTAGGTACGCTGTATTTT
>TRBJ1-5|TRBV28|NA|NA
CASGSRNNQPQHF
TGTGCCAGCGGGTCGAGGAACAATCAGCCCCAGCATTTT